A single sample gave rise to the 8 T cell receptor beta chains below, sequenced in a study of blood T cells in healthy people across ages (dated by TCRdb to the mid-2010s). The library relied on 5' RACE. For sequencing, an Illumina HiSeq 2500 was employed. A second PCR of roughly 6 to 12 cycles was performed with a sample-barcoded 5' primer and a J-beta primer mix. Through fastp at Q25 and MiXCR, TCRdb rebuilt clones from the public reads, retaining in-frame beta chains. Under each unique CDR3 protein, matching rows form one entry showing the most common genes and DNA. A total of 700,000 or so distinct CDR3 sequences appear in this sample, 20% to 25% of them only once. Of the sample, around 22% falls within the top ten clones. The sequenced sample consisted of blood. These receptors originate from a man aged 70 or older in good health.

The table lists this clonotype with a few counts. The CDR3 reads CASSPRGELFF. CDR3 coding DNA: TGTGCCAGTAGTCCCCGGGGGGAGCTGTTTTTT. The V gene is TRBV19, the J gene TRBJ2-2; D unresolved. Germline CDR1 and CDR2: LNHDA and SQIVND (reference sequence). Trimming left V 5 bases short and J 8 bases short, with 6 bases between. The CDR3 spans 11 residues.

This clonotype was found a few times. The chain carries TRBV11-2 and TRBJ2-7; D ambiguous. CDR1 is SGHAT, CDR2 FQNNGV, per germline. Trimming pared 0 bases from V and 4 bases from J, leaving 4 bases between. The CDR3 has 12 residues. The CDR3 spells CASSLEVYEQYV. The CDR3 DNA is TGTGCCAGCAGCTTAGAAGTTTACGAGCAGTACGTC.

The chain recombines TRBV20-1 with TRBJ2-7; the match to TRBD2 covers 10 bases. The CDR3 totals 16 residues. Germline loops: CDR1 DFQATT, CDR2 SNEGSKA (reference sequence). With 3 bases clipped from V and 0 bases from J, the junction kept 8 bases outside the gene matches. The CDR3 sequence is CSARADSGGLSYEQYF. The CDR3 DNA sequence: TGCAGTGCTAGGGCAGATAGCGGGGGGCTCTCCTACGAGCAGTACTTC.

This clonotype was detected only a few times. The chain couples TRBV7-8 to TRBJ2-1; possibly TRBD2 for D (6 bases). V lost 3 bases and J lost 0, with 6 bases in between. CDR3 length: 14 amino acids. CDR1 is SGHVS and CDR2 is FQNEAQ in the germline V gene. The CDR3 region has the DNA TGTGCCAGCAGCTTGGACTACTCCTACAATGAGCAGTTCTTC. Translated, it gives CASSLDYSYNEQFF. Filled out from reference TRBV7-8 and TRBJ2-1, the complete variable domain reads GAGVSQSPRYKVAKRGQDVALRCDPISGHVSLFWYQQALGQGPEFLTYFQNEAQLDKSGLPSDRFFAERPEGSVSTLKIQRTQQEDSAVYLCASSLDYSYNEQFFGPGTRLTVL.

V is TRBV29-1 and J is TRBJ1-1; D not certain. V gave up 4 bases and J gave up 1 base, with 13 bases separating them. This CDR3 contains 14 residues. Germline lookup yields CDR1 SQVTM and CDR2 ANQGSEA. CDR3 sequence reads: CSVVETGTNTEAFF. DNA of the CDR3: TGCAGCGTTGTAGAGACGGGAACGAACACTGAAGCTTTCTTT.

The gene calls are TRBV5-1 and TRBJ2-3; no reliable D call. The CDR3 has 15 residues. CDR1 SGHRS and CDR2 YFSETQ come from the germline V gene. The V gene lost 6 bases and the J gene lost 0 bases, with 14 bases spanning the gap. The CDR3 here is CASKPGFSSTDTQYF. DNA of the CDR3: TGCGCCAGCAAGCCCGGGTTCTCTAGCACAGATACGCAGTATTTT.

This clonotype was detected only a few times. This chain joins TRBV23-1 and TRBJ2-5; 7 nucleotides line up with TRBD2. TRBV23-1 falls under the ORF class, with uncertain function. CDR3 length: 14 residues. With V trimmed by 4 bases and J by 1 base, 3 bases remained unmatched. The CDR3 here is CASSPREGQETQYF. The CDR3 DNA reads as TGCGCCAGCAGTCCGAGGGAGGGCCAAGAGACCCAGTACTTC.

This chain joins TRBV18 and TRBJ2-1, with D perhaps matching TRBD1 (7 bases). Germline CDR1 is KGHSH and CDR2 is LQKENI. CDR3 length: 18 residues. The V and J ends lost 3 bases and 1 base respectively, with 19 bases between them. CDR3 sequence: CASSPTGDSSTSYNEQFF. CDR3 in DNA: TGTGCCAGCTCACCCACAGGGGACTCCAGTACTTCCTACAATGAGCAGTTCTTC.